These T cell receptor beta chains were read from a single sample in a study of shared clonotypes between healthy human individuals. This table comes from immunoSEQ multiplex PCR, and its TCRdb copy is limited to in-frame clones, with some not included. This table has some 1,100,000 clones, around 78% appearing once. The specimen was memory CD4+ T cells from PBMCs. Receptors were obtained from a young man in good health. Some clones in this sample may be carry-over from other donors' samples. Each CDR3 is given with its conserved first and last residue. The D gene is left open where the match is weak. Clone size is given for some rows only: seen once, a few or many times, or a class if the clone is expanded.

size	V	D	J	CDR3	DNA
.	TRBV7-8	TRBD1	TRBJ2-5	CASSWDRAETQYF	TGTGCCAGCAGCTGGGACAGGGCAGAGACCCAGTACTTC
once	TRBV6-1	TRBD1	TRBJ1-2	CASSEGLDRGYGYTF	TGTGCCAGCAGTGAAGGTCTTGACAGGGGATATGGCTACACCTTC
.	TRBV7-8	.	TRBJ2-1	CASSLGEIVIDEQFF	TGTGCCAGCAGCTTAGGGGAGATAGTAATCGATGAGCAGTTCTTC
.	TRBV4-3	.	TRBJ1-4	CASSSMRGAEKLFF	TGCGCCAGCAGCTCAATGAGGGGGGCTGAAAAACTGTTTTTT
.	TRBV2	.	TRBJ2-7	CASSPLRGNEQYF	TGTGCCAGCAGCCCCTTGCGGGGAAACGAGCAGTACTTC
many	TRBV18	TRBD1	TRBJ2-2	CASSRDRPPNTGELFF	TGTGCCAGCTCACGGGACAGACCTCCGAACACCGGGGAGCTGTTTTTT
.	TRBV7-9	.	TRBJ2-3	CASSSGRDTSTDTQYF	TGTGCCAGCAGCTCCGGACGCGACACTAGCACAGATACGCAGTATTTT
.	TRBV11-3	.	TRBJ2-3	CASSLDGVGTQYF	TGTGCCAGCAGCTTAGATGGGGTTGGAACGCAGTATTTT
.	TRBV15	.	TRBJ1-5	CATSRDPRRTGYNQPQHF	TGTGCCACCAGCAGAGATCCCCGACGAACAGGGTACAATCAGCCCCAGCATTTT
once	TRBV6-5	.	TRBJ2-7	CASSRLNREAYEQYF	TGTGCCAGCAGTAGACTCAACAGGGAGGCTTACGAGCAGTACTTC
.	TRBV4-1	TRBD1	TRBJ2-7	CASSQAYGQGTSYEQYF	TGCGCCAGCAGCCAGGCCTACGGACAGGGTACTTCCTACGAGCAGTACTTC
.	TRBV2	.	TRBJ2-5	CASTAPGQETQYF	TGTGCCAGCACCGCCCCAGGTCAAGAGACCCAGTACTTC
few	TRBV11-2	.	TRBJ1-1	CASSYTPGGNTEAFF	TGTGCCAGCAGCTACACCCCTGGGGGGAACACTGAAGCTTTCTTT
many	TRBV5-1	.	TRBJ1-2	CASTLGGNYGYTF	TGCGCCAGCACCCTGGGGGGGAACTATGGCTACACCTTC
.	TRBV11-2	.	TRBJ2-3	CASSLPRGTQYF	TGTGCCAGCAGCTTACCCCGGGGTACGCAGTATTTT
.	TRBV11-2	TRBD2	TRBJ2-4	CASSLDGTGGRYF	TGTGCCAGCAGCTTAGATGGAACGGGAGGGCGGTACTTC
many	TRBV25-1	TRBD2	TRBJ2-2	CASPLERESGELFF	TGTGCCAGCCCGCTAGAGCGGGAGTCTGGGGAGCTGTTTTTT
few	TRBV7-2	TRBD1	TRBJ2-7	CASSPSGTGGLEQYF	TGTGCCAGCAGCCCCTCCGGGACAGGGGGCCTCGAGCAGTACTTC
.	TRBV11-3	.	TRBJ1-4	CASSLVATRATNEKLFF	TGTGCCAGCAGCTTGGTAGCCACCCGGGCAACTAATGAAAAACTGTTTTTT
.	TRBV6-1	.	TRBJ2-6	CASSENGRVSGANVLTF	TGTGCCAGCAGTGAAAATGGCCGGGTTTCTGGGGCCAACGTCCTGACTTTC
.	TRBV5-1	.	TRBJ2-3	CASSFNVDTQYF	TGCGCCAGCAGCTTCAATGTAGATACGCAGTATTTT
.	TRBV28	TRBD2	TRBJ2-1	CASVAGYNEQFF	TGTGCCAGCGTAGCGGGCTACAATGAGCAGTTCTTC
few	TRBV5-1	TRBD1	TRBJ2-2	CASSRDRVGGELFF	TGCGCCAGCAGCCGGGACAGGGTCGGCGGGGAGCTGTTTTTT
.	TRBV5-4	.	TRBJ1-3	CASSLRAPGTTIYF	TGTGCCAGCAGCTTGAGGGCACCCGGCACCACCATATATTTT
.	TRBV28	.	TRBJ2-1	CASSPGGSNEQFF	TGTGCCAGCAGTCCCGGGGGCTCCAATGAGCAGTTCTTC
.	TRBV5-1	.	TRBJ1-2	CASSLPGGQSGYTF	TGCGCCAGCAGCTTGCCGGGCGGACAGTCTGGCTACACCTTC
.	TRBV4-1	.	TRBJ2-7	CASSQDLDNEQYF	TGCGCCAGCAGCCAAGATTTGGACAACGAGCAGTACTTC
.	TRBV5-1	TRBD2	TRBJ2-1	CASSLPGTSGTNEQFF	TGCGCCAGCAGCCTACCCGGGACTAGCGGTACAAATGAGCAGTTCTTC
.	TRBV7-2	.	TRBJ1-2	CASSLDLNYGYTF	TGTGCCAGCAGCTTAGACCTAAACTATGGCTACACCTTC
once	TRBV6-6	TRBD1	TRBJ1-5	CASKRTGGAGGQPQHF	TGTGCCAGCAAGAGGACAGGGGGCGCGGGCGGTCAGCCCCAGCATTTT
.	TRBV6-1	.	TRBJ2-1	CASRGNRGGNEQFF	TGTGCCAGCAGGGGCAACAGGGGAGGCAATGAGCAGTTCTTC
.	TRBV5-1	.	TRBJ2-7	CASSPVVTPGYEQYF	TGCGCCAGCAGCCCTGTAGTAACTCCAGGCTACGAGCAGTACTTC
few	TRBV25-1	TRBD1	TRBJ1-6	CASRDATGNNSPLHF	TGTGCCAGCAGGGATGCGACAGGGAATAATTCACCCCTCCACTTT
.	TRBV30	.	TRBJ2-2	CAWGDRAYVANTGELFF	TGTGCCTGGGGCGATCGGGCCTATGTTGCGAACACCGGGGAGCTGTTTTTT
few	TRBV5-6	.	TRBJ1-1	CASSFYLNTEAFF	TGTGCCAGCAGCTTTTACCTGAACACTGAAGCTTTCTTT
.	TRBV30	.	TRBJ2-7	CAWSPMGRGEQYF	TGTGCCTGGAGCCCAATGGGTCGGGGCGAGCAGTACTTC
.	TRBV6-6	.	TRBJ1-2	CASSSGHPLNYGYTF	TGTGCCAGCAGTTCGGGGCATCCGCTCAACTATGGCTACACCTTC
few	TRBV19	TRBD1	TRBJ1-1	CASLNRGNTEAFF	TGTGCCAGCTTAAACAGGGGAAACACTGAAGCTTTCTTT
.	TRBV5-1	.	TRBJ2-7	CASSFGPHGGEQYF	TGCGCCAGCAGCTTCGGCCCCCATGGGGGCGAGCAGTACTTC
many	TRBV5-4	.	TRBJ2-1	CASSPLDGPGVF	TGTGCCAGCAGCCCCCTCGATGGGCCCGGGGTCTTC
.	TRBV2	.	TRBJ2-5	CASSFRQGGETQYF	TGTGCCAGCAGTTTTCGACAGGGAGGGGAGACCCAGTACTTC
.	TRBV28	.	TRBJ2-7	CASSLLELIRRVSYEQYF	TGTGCCAGCAGTTTGCTCGAATTAATACGGAGGGTCTCCTACGAGCAGTACTTC
many	TRBV4-3	TRBD2	TRBJ2-3	CASSQIPGGKATQYF	TGCGCCAGCAGCCAGATACCCGGGGGGAAGGCTACGCAGTATTTT
.	TRBV12-5	TRBD1	TRBJ2-3	CASGTGQGGDTQYF	TGTGCTAGTGGTACAGGACAGGGGGGGGATACGCAGTATTTT
.	TRBV19	TRBD1	TRBJ1-5	CASSVQGSNQPQHF	TGTGCCAGTAGTGTACAGGGGAGCAATCAGCCCCAGCATTTT
.	TRBV7-2	.	TRBJ1-1	CASSFSGRGEAFF	TGTGCCAGCAGCTTCTCCGGGAGAGGTGAAGCTTTCTTT
.	TRBV5-4	.	TRBJ1-1	CASSLGRVPTEAFF	TGTGCCAGCAGCTTGGGTAGGGTGCCCACTGAAGCTTTCTTT
once	TRBV19	.	TRBJ1-5	CASSIVSGLNQPQHF	TGTGCCAGTAGTATAGTGAGCGGGCTAAATCAGCCCCAGCATTTT
.	TRBV15	.	TRBJ2-1	CATSRDLATSSNEQFF	TGTGCCACCAGCAGAGATCTCGCCACTAGCTCCAATGAGCAGTTCTTC